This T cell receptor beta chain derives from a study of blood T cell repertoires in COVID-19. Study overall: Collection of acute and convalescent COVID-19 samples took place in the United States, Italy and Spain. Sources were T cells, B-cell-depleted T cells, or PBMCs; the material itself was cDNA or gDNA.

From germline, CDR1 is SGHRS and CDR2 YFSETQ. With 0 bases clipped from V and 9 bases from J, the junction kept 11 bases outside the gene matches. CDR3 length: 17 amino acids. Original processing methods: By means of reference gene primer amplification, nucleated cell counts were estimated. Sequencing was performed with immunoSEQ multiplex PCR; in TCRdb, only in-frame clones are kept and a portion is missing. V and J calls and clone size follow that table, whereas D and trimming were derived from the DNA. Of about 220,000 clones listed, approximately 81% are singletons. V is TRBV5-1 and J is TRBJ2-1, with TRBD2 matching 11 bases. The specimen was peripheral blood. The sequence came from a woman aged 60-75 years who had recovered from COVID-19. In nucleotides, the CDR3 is TGCGCCAGCAGCTTGGCCCCCCTAGCGGGGGGCCCCAGTGAGCAGTTCTTC. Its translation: CASSLAPLAGGPSEQFF.